The clone carrying this TCR beta chain turned up a few times. The data derive from a study of T cell repertoires in cytomegalovirus infection. TCRdb reanalysed the reads using MiXCR and keeps one entry per CDR3 protein. The sample records over 250,000 distinct CDR3 sequences, about 25% being singletons. The TCR sequence derives from a human donor in good health (CMV status not recorded). Some clones in this sample may be carry-over from other donors' samples. The sample taken for sequencing was PBMCs.

Written as DNA, the CDR3 is TGTGCCAGTACCGCGACTAGCGGGGGTTACGGAAACATTCAGTACTTC. Translating it yields CASTATSGGYGNIQYF. The chain couples TRBV19 to TRBJ2-4; 12 bases agree with TRBD2. Germline CDR1 reads LNHDA; CDR2 reads SQIVND (reference sequence). J gave up 6 bases and V 7 bases, and 10 bases lay outside the gene matches. CDR3 length: 16 residues.